What follows describes a single TCR beta chain. Its antigen is undetermined. Just one base apart from a much larger clone, this may be a read error. MiXCR, run by TCRdb on the reads, gives a single entry per CDR3 protein. The sample shows some 400,000 distinct CDR3 sequences, around 32% of them seen only once. This record belongs to a study of T cell repertoires in cytomegalovirus infection. Findings of the study overall: Accumulated public TCR beta family frequency recognized individuals carrying CMV together with the relevant HLA. The ex vivo response was dominated by HLA-C-restricted CMV-specific TCR beta clonotypes.

Germline V gives CDR1 SGHTA, CDR2 FQGNSA. This CDR3 is 14 amino acids long. The sample taken for sequencing was PBMCs. This chain joins TRBV7-2 and TRBJ2-3, with TRBD1 identical over 7 bases. The source of this sequence is a human donor in good health (CMV status not recorded). Some clones in this sample may be carry-over from other donors' samples. CDR3 sequence (DNA): TGTGCCAACAGCGAACAACAGGGGCCGGATACGCAGTATTTT. It yields the protein CANSEQQGPDTQYF.